This T cell receptor (beta chain) comes out of a study of blood T cell repertoires in COVID-19. About the research overall: Spain, Italy and the United States supplied samples that represented acute and convalescent COVID-19. Sources were T cells, B-cell-depleted T cells, or PBMCs; the material itself was cDNA or gDNA.

Per the original methods: Estimated nucleated cell counts came from reference gene primer amplification. Profiling relied on immunoSEQ multiplex PCR, and the TCRdb table lists in-frame clones only, not all of them. For V, J and clone size, that table is used; D and trimming come from the DNA. The table records 150,000 to 250,000 clones, 94% of them present only once. Seattle enrolled patients during active infection and tracked them longitudinally. Trimming cost V 5 bases and J 2 bases; bases outside gene matches: 8. The CDR3 is 15 residues long. The V gene's germline CDR1 is SEHNR and CDR2 FQNEAQ (reference sequence).

The clonotype was recovered from a man younger than 45 with COVID-19, enrolled during active disease. The material sequenced was peripheral blood. The genes are TRBV7-9 and TRBJ1-2; 7 nucleotides align to TRBD1. CDR3 sequence (DNA): TGTGCCAGCAGCCTAAGGACAGGTTCGAACTATGGCTACACCTTC. The encoded protein is CASSLRTGSNYGYTF.